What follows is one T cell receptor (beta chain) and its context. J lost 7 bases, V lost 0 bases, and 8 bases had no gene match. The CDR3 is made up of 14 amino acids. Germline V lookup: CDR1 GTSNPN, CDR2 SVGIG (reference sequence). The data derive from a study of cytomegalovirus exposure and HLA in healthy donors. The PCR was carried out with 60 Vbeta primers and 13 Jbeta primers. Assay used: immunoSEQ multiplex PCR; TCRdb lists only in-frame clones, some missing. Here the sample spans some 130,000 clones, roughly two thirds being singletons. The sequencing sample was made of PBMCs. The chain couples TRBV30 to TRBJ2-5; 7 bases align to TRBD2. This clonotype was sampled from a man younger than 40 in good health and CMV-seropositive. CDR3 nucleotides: TGTGCCTGGAGTGTGGGTTTGGGGGAGGGGACCCAGTACTTC. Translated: CAWSVGLGEGTQYF.